The 17 T cell receptor beta chains listed next were all sequenced from one sample in a study of T cell responses to AZD1222 COVID-19 vaccine. The repertoire was sequenced with immunoSEQ multiplex PCR; TCRdb's copy has only in-frame clones and lacks some. Seen here are fewer than 95,000 clones, 89% observed once, and the top ten hold 5% to 6%. The material was peripheral blood, obtained 28 days after the second AZD1222 dose. The receptors were gathered from an adult who received the AZD1222 COVID-19 vaccine.

The CDR3 is CASSLPAGGLYNEQFF. For the CDR3, the DNA is TGTGCCAGCAGCCTCCCGGCGGGGGGCTTGTACAATGAGCAGTTCTTC. V usage is TRBV3-1 (or the pseudogene TRBV3-2) and J usage is TRBJ2-1; 8 bases fit TRBD2. Trimming removed 4 bases from V and 4 bases from J; junction bases left unmatched: 9. This CDR3 is 16 amino acids long. CDR1 and CDR2 (germline): LGHDT, YNNKEL (reference sequence).

The chain carries TRBV19 and TRBJ1-3; D remains unclear. There are 13 residues in the CDR3. V gave up 6 bases and J gave up 9 bases, with 15 bases separating them. Germline V lookup: CDR1 LNHDA, CDR2 SQIVND (reference sequence). The CDR3 DNA reads as TGTGCCAGTAGCCTGGACCCCCGAAGCACCATATATTTT. Protein sequence: CASSLDPRSTIYF.

The chain links TRBV5-1 to TRBJ1-1; D remains unclear. The CDR3 spans 12 residues. Trimming shortened V by 0 bases and J by 4 bases, and 4 bases separated the two germline ends. CDR1 and CDR2 from the germline V gene are SGHRS and YFSETQ. DNA for the CDR3: TGCGCCAGCAGCTTGGCCGCCACTGAAGCTTTCTTT. It is translated as CASSLAATEAFF. Together with reference TRBV5-1 and TRBJ1-1, the CDR3 gives the full variable domain: KAGVTQTPRYLIKTRGQQVTLSCSPISGHRSVSWYQQTPGQGLQFLFEYFSETQRNKGNFPGRFSGRQFSNSRSEMNVSTLELGDSALYLCASSLAATEAFFGQGTRLTVV.

The rearrangement links TRBV6-6 to TRBJ1-5, with D possibly matching TRBD1 (6 bases). The germline V gene encodes CDR1 MNHNY and CDR2 SVGAGI (reference sequence). The CDR3 sequence is 19 residues long. V was pared by 5 bases and J by 1 base, with 24 bases between. DNA for the CDR3: TGTGCCAGCAGTCCGTACGAACTAAGAACAGGGAGAAGCAATCAGCCCCAGCATTTT. Protein product: CASSPYELRTGRSNQPQHF.

The chain employs TRBV28 and TRBJ1-4, with D hard to call. Trimming left V 7 bases short and J 10 bases short, with 19 bases between. This CDR3 is built from 14 residues. CDR1 is MDHEN, CDR2 SYDVKM, per germline. Here the CDR3 DNA reads TGTGCCAGCACCCTAGGAGAATCCGATGGAAAACTGTTTTTT. It encodes CASTLGESDGKLFF. Drawing the rest from reference TRBV28 and TRBJ1-4, the complete variable domain is DVKVTQSSRYLVKRTGEKVFLECVQDMDHENMFWYRQDPGLGLRLIYFSYDVKMKEKGDIPEGYSVSREKKERFSLILESASTNQTSMYLCASTLGESDGKLFFGSGTQLSVL.

V is TRBV28 and J is TRBJ1-5; TRBD1 agrees at 7 bases. Germline V gene data show CDR1 as MDHEN and CDR2 as SYDVKM. V gave up 4 bases and J gave up 3 bases; unmatched junction bases: 9. The CDR3 extends over 16 amino acids. CDR3 sequence (DNA): TGTGCCAGCAGTTCGCGGGACAGCCTCATCAATCAGCCCCAGCATTTT. Encoded protein: CASSSRDSLINQPQHF.

In DNA, the CDR3 is TGTGCCAGCAGTTCCCGGGCCGAGAACACTGAAGCTTTCTTT. This codes for CASSSRAENTEAFF. This chain uses TRBV6-5 with TRBJ1-1; D remains ambiguous. The V gene's germline CDR1 is MNHEY and CDR2 SVGAGI. Between the trimmed V and J ends, which lost 4 bases and 1 base, there was a span of 10 bases. CDR3 length equals 14 residues.

The rearrangement uses TRBV5-6 and TRBJ1-5; D possibly corresponds to TRBD1 (5 bases). The CDR3 is made up of 14 amino acids. V lost 3 bases and J lost 0, with 7 bases in between. Germline lookup yields CDR1 SGHDT and CDR2 YYEEEE. CDR3 sequence (DNA): TGTGCCAGCAGCTGGGGGGATAGCAATCAGCCCCAGCATTTT. It translates to CASSWGDSNQPQHF.

The V and J genes are TRBV28 and TRBJ2-5, with D perhaps given as TRBD1 or TRBD2 (5 bases each). Germline V gives CDR1 MDHEN, CDR2 SYDVKM. The CDR3 runs to 20 residues. Trimming stripped 0 bases from V and 5 bases from J, with 28 bases between. CDR3 nucleotide sequence: TGTGCCAGCAGTTTATGGGGCACCCTACGGGACGGATTATTGGGGGAGACCCAGTACTTC. Its translation: CASSLWGTLRDGLLGETQYF.

The CDR3: CASSEEQGWINTGELFF. CDR3 DNA sequence: TGTGCCAGCAGTGAAGAGCAGGGGTGGATTAACACCGGGGAGCTGTTTTTT. The chain recombines TRBV2 with TRBJ2-2, with D perhaps TRBD1 (6 bases). Trimming shortened V by 1 base and J by 2 bases, and 14 bases separated the two germline ends. Germline V CDR1 and CDR2: SNHLY, FYNNEI. This CDR3 region has 17 residues.

The chain is built from TRBV5-1 and TRBJ1-3, with a possible D match to TRBD1 (5 bases). Germline CDR1 reads SGHRS; CDR2 reads YFSETQ. The CDR3 is 13 amino acids. V was cut by 5 bases and J by 4 bases, with 10 bases left in between. CDR3 residues: CASRRGVGNTIYF. Written as DNA, the CDR3 is TGCGCCAGCAGAAGGGGAGTAGGAAACACCATATATTTT.

V gene TRBV28 combines with J gene TRBJ2-3; 10 bases map to TRBD1. With V trimmed by 6 bases and J by 4 bases, 7 bases remained unmatched. The CDR3 loop spans 15 amino acids. Germline V gene lookup returns CDR1 MDHEN and CDR2 SYDVKM. The CDR3 reads CASRVPGTGADTQYF. The CDR3 region has the DNA TGTGCCAGCAGGGTGCCGGGGACAGGGGCAGATACGCAGTATTTT.

The chain carries TRBV6-1 and TRBJ2-7; D call uncertain. Per germline, CDR1 MNHNS and CDR2 SASEGT. The CDR3 spans 14 residues. Trimming pared 0 bases from V and 3 bases from J, leaving 9 bases between. The CDR3: CASSEAGRIYEQYF. CDR3 sequence (DNA): TGTGCCAGCAGTGAAGCCGGACGGATCTACGAGCAGTACTTC.

V is TRBV7-9 and J is TRBJ1-1; D might be TRBD1 (5 bases). The CDR3 runs to 16 residues. The V gene lost 0 bases and the J gene lost 5 bases, with 16 bases spanning the gap. CDR1 and CDR2 from the germline V gene are SEHNR and FQNEAQ (reference sequence). The CDR3 spells CASSLAVMWGWTEAFF. In DNA, the CDR3 is TGTGCCAGCAGCTTAGCCGTAATGTGGGGGTGGACTGAAGCTTTCTTT.

The rearrangement joins TRBV11-3 to TRBJ2-3; perhaps TRBD2 as D (6 bases). Germline loops: CDR1 SGHNT, CDR2 YENEEA. This CDR3 comprises 14 residues. Trimming shortened V by 5 bases and J by 1 base, and 10 bases separated the two germline ends. CDR3: CASSRGVGTDTQYF. CDR3 sequence (DNA): TGTGCCAGCAGCCGCGGGGTCGGCACAGATACGCAGTATTTT.

V gene TRBV9 combines with J gene TRBJ2-5; weak D call: TRBD1 (5 bases). The CDR3 has 16 residues. The V gene lost 0 bases and the J gene lost 0 bases, with 12 bases spanning the gap. CDR1 and CDR2 (germline): SGDLS, YYNGEE. The CDR3, as DNA: TGTGCCAGCAGCGTAGGTCGGACAAAGAACCAAGAGACCCAGTACTTC. It yields the protein CASSVGRTKNQETQYF.

This chain links TRBV14 with TRBJ2-5, with TRBD2 matching 14 bases. CDR3 length: 16 amino acids. Germline V CDR1 and CDR2: SGHDN, FVKESK. Trimming at V came to 4 bases and at J to 10 bases, leaving 11 bases not matched to a gene. The CDR3 reads CASSPRLAGGRRVQYF. CDR3 in DNA: TGTGCCAGCAGCCCGAGACTAGCGGGGGGGCGTCGTGTCCAGTACTTC.